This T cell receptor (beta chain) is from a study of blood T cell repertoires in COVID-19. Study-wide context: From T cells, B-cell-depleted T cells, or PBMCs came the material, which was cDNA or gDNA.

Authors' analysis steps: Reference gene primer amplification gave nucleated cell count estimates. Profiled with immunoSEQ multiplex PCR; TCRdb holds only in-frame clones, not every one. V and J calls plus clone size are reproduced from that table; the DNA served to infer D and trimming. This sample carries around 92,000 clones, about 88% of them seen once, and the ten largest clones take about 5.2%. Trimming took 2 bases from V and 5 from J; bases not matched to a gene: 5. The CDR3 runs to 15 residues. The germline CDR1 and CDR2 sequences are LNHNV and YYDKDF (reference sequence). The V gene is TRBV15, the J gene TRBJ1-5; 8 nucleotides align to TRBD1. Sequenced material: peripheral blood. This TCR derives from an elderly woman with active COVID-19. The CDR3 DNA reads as TGTGCCACCAGCAGACCTACAGGGGGAGATCAGCCCCAGCATTTT. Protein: CATSRPTGGDQPQHF.